This T cell receptor beta chain was sequenced for a study of control samples from healthy donors and cancer patients. V lost 3 bases to trimming and J lost 6 bases, with 11 bases between them. Germline loops: CDR1 SGHVS, CDR2 FNYEAQ. This CDR3 spans 13 amino acids. Method: immunoSEQ multiplex PCR; TCRdb's copy keeps in-frame clones and lacks some. The table has 75,000 to 100,000 clones, approximately 89% seen once. The sequence derives from a man in his fifties in good health. Sequenced: blood. The gene calls are TRBV7-6 and TRBJ1-1, with D tentatively TRBD1 (5 bases). The CDR3 protein is CASSFAGGSEAFF. In DNA form, the CDR3 reads TGTGCCAGCAGCTTCGCGGGGGGGTCTGAAGCTTTCTTT.